The present T cell receptor beta chain was sequenced within a study of blood T cell repertoires in COVID-19. The assay was immunoSEQ multiplex PCR, and TCRdb's table has in-frame clones only and misses some. The sample yields 30,000 to 40,000 clones, approximately 87% seen once. V was cut by 7 bases and J by 10 bases, with 13 bases left in between. The CDR3 is 12 amino acids. Sequencing was done on a sample of peripheral blood. The clonotype was recovered from a man older than 75 with active COVID-19. The chain is built from TRBV12-3 or TRBV12-4 and TRBJ1-4; tentative D call: TRBD1 (5 bases). The CDR3 nucleotides are TGTGCCAGCACTCTGGGGGGGGGAAAACTGTTTTTT. As protein: CASTLGGGKLFF.